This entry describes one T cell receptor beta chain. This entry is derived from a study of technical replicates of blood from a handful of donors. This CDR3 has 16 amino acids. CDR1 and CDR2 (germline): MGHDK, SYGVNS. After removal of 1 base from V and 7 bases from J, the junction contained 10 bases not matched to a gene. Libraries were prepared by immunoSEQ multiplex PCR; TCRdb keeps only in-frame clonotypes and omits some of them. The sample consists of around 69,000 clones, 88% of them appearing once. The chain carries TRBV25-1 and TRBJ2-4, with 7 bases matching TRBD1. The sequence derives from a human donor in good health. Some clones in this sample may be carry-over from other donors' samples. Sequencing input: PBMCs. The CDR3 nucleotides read TGTGCCAGCAGTGAATCGCTGAAGGGGGCGAGTAACATTCAGTACTTC. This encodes CASSESLKGASNIQYF.